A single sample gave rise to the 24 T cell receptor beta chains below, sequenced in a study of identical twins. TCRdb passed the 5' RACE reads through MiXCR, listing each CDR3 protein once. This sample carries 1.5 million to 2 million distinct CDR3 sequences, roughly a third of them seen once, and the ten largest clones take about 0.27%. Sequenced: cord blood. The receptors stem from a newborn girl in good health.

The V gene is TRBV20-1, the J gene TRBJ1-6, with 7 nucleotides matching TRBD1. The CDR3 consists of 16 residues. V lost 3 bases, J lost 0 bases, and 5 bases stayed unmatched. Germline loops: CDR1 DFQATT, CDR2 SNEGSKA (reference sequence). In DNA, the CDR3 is TGCAGTGCTAGTGGGACAGCCCGCTCCTATAATTCACCCCTCCACTTT. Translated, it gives CSASGTARSYNSPLHF.

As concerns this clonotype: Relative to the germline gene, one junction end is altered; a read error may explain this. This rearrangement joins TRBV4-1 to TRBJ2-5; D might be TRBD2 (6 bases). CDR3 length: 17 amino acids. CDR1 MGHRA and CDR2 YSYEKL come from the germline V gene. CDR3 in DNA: TGTGCCAGCAGCGCCCGGGGAGGTGGGGGAAGACACGAGACCCAGTACTTC. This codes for CASSARGGGGRHETQYF.

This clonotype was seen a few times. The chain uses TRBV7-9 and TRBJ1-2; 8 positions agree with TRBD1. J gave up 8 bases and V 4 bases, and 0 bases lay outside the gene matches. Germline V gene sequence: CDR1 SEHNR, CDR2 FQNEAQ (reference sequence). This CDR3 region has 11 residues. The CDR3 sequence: CASSWDRGYTF. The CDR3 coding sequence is TGTGCCAGCAGCTGGGACAGGGGCTACACCTTC. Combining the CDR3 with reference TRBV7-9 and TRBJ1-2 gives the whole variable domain DTGVSQNPRHKITKRGQNVTFRCDPISEHNRLYWYRQTLGQGPEFLTYFQNEAQLEKSRLLSDRFSAERPKGSFSTLEIQRTEQGDSAMYLCASSWDRGYTFGSGTRLTVV.

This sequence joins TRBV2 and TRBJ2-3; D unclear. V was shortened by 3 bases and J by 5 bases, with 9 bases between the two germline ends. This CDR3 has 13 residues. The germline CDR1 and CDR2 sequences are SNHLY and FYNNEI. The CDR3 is CASSEGVGDTQYF. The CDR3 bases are TGTGCCAGCAGTGAGGGCGTGGGAGATACGCAGTATTTT. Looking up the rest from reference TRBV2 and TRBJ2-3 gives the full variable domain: EPEVTQTPSHQVTQMGQEVILRCVPISNHLYFYWYRQILGQKVEFLVSFYNNEISEKSEIFDDQFSVERPDGSNFTLKIRSTKLEDSAMYFCASSEGVGDTQYFGPGTRLTVL.

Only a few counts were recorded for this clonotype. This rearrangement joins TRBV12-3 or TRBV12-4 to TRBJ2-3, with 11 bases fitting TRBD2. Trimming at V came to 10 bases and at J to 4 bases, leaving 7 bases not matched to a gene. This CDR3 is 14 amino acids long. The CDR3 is CATRTSGRSDTQYF. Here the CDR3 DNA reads TGTGCCACCAGGACTAGCGGGCGTTCAGATACGCAGTATTTT.

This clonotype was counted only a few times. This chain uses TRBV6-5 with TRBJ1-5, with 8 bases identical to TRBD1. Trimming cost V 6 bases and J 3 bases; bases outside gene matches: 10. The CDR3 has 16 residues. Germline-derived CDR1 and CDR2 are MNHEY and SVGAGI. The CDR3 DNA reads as TGTGCCAGCAGCCACGGGGACAGGCTCTACAATCAGCCCCAGCATTTT. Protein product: CASSHGDRLYNQPQHF.

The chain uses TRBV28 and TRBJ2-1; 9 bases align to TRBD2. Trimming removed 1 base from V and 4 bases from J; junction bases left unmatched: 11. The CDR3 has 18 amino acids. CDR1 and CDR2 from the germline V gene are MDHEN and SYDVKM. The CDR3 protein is CASSLSRWTSAGYNEQFF. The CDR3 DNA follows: TGTGCCAGCAGTTTATCCCGATGGACTAGCGCGGGGTACAATGAGCAGTTCTTC.

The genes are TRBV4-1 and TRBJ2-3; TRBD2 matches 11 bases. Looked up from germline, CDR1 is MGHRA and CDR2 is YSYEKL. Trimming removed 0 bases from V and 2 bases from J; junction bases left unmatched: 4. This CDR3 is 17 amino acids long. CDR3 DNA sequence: TGCGCCAGCAGCCAAGAAACTAGCGGGAGCCCCACAGATACGCAGTATTTT. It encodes CASSQETSGSPTDTQYF.

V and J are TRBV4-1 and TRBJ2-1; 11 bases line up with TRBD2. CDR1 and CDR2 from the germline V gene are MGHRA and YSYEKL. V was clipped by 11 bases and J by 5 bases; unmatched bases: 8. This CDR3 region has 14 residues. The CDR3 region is CASRRGLADNEQFF. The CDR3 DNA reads TGCGCCTCAAGGAGGGGACTAGCGGACAATGAGCAGTTCTTC.

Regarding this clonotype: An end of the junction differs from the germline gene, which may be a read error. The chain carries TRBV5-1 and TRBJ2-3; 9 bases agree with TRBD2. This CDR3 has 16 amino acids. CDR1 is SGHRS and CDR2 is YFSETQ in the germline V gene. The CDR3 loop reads CASSLDGLASTDTLYF. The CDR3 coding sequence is TGCGCCAGCAGCTTGGACGGACTAGCGAGCACAGATACGCTGTATTTT. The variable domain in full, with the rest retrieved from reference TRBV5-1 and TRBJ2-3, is KAGVTQTPRYLIKTRGQQVTLSCSPISGHRSVSWYQQTPGQGLQFLFEYFSETQRNKGNFPGRFSGRQFSNSRSEMNVSTLELGDSALYLCASSLDGLASTDTLYFGPGTRLTVL.

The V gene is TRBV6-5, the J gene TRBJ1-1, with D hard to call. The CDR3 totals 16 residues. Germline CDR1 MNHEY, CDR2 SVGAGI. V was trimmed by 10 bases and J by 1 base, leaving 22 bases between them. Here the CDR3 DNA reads TGTGCCAACCTAAGGGCCTTAGTTTTGGCGAACACTGAAGCTTTCTTT. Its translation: CANLRALVLANTEAFF.

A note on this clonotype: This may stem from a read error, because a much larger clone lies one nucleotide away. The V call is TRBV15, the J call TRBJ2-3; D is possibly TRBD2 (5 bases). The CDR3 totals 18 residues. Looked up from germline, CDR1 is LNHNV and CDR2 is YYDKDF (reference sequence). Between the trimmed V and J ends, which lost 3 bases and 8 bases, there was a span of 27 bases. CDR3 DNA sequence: TGTGCCACCAGCAGTGATTCCACCTCCGGACTTCGACTGAGTACGCAGTATTTT. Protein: CATSSDSTSGLRLSTQYF.

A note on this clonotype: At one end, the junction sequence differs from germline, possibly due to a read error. CDR3 nucleotides: TGCAGTGCTGGAGATATTGTCAGGGGCGAGCAGTACTTC. Amino acids: CSAGDIVRGEQYF. V gene TRBV20-1 combines with J gene TRBJ2-7; possible D gene TRBD1, 6 bases. Germline assignment: CDR1 DFQATT and CDR2 SNEGSKA (reference sequence). This CDR3 is 13 amino acids long.

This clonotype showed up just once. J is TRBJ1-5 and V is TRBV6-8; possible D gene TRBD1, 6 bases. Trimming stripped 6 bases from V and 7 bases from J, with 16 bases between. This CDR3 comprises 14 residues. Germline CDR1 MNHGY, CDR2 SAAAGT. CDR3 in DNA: TGTGCCAGCAGACACCGGACAGAGAGGCAGCCCCAGCATTTT. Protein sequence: CASRHRTERQPQHF.

CDR3 in amino acids: CSVVGKLAAYNEQFF. In nucleotides, the CDR3 is TGCAGCGTTGTGGGGAAACTAGCGGCCTACAATGAGCAGTTCTTC. The chain employs TRBV29-1 and TRBJ2-1; 8 positions agree with TRBD2. The J segment lost 2 bases and the V segment lost 4 bases, leaving 7 bases of the junction unmatched. Germline assignment: CDR1 SQVTM and CDR2 ANQGSEA. The CDR3 covers 15 residues.

CDR3 sequence: CASSPRGSGGYEQYF. The CDR3 DNA reads as TGTGCCAGCAGCCCTCGGGGTAGCGGGGGCTACGAGCAGTACTTC. V is TRBV7-2 and J is TRBJ2-7; TRBD2 agrees at 9 bases. Trimming removed 5 bases from V and 3 bases from J; junction bases left unmatched: 8. The CDR3 totals 15 residues. Per germline, CDR1 SGHTA and CDR2 FQGNSA.

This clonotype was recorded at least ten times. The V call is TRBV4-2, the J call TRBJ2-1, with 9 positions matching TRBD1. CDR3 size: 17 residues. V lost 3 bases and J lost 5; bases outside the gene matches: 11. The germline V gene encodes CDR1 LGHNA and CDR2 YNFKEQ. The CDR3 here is CASSQEGQGPVNNEQFF. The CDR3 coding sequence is TGTGCCAGCAGCCAGGAGGGACAGGGTCCTGTGAACAATGAGCAGTTCTTC.

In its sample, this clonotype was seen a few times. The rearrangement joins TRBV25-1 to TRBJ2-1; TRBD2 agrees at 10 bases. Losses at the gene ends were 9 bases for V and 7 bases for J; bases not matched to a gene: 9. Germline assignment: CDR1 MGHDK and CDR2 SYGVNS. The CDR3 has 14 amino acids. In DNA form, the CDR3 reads TGTGCCAGTATGGGAGCGGGAGGGCCGAATGAGCAGTTCTTC. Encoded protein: CASMGAGGPNEQFF.

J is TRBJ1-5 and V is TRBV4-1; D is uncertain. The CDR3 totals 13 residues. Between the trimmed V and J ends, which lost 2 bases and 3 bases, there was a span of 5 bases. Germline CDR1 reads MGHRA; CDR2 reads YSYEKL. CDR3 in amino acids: CASSQIFNQPQHF. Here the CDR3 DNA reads TGCGCCAGCAGCCAAATCTTCAATCAGCCCCAGCATTTT.

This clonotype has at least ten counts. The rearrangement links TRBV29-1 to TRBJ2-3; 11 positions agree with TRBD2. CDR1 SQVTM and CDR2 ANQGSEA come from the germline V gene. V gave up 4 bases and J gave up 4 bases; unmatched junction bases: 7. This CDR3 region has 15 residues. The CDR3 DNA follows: TGCAGCGTTGCGGCTAGCGGGGGGTCCTCAGATACGCAGTATTTT. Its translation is CSVAASGGSSDTQYF.

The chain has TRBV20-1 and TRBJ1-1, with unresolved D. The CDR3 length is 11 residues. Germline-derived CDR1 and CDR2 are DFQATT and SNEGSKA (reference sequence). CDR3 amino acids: CRTQPNTEAFF. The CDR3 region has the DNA TGCAGGACGCAACCGAACACTGAAGCTTTCTTT.

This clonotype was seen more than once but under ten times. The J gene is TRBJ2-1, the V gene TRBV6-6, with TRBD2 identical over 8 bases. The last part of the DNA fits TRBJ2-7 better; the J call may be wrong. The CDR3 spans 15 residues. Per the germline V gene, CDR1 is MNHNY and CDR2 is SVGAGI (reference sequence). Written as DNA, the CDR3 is TGTGCCAGCAGTTTCCGGACTAGCCCCTACAATGAGCAGTACTTC. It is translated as CASSFRTSPYNEQYF.

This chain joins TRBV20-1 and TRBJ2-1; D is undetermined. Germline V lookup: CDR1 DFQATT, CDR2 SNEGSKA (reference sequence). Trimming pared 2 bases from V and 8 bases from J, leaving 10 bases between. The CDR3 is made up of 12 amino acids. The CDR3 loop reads CSARNVGYEQFF. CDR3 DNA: TGCAGTGCTAGAAATGTCGGGTATGAGCAGTTCTTC.

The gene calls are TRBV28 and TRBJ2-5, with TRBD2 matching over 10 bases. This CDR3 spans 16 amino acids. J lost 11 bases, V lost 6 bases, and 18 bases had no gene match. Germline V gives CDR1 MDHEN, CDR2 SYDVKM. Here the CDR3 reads CASSQIGLAEYNEQYF. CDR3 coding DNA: TGTGCCAGCAGCCAAATTGGACTAGCGGAATACAATGAGCAGTACTTC.